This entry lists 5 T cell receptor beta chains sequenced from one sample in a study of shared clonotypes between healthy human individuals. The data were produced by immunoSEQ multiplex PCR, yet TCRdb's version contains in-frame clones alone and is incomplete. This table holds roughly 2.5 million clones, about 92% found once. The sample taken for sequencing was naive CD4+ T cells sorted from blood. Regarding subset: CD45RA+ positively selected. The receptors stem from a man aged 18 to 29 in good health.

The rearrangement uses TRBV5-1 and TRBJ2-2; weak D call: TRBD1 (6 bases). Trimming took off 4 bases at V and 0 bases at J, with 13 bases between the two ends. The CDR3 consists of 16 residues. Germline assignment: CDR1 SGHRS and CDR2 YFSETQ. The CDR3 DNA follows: TGCGCCAGCAGCGCAACCGGGACATCGAACACCGGGGAGCTGTTTTTT. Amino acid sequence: CASSATGTSNTGELFF.

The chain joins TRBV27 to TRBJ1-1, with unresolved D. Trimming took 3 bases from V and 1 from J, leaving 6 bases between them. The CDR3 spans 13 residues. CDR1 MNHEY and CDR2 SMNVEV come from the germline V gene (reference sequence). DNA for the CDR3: TGTGCCAGCAGTTTTTGGGGGAACACTGAAGCTTTCTTT. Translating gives CASSFWGNTEAFF.

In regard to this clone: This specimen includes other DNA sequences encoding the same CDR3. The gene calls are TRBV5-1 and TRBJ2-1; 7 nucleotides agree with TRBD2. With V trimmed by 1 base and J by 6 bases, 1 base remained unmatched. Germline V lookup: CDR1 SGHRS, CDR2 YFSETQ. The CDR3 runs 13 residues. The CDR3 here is CASSLLAGNEQFF. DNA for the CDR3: TGCGCCAGCAGCTTGTTAGCGGGCAATGAGCAGTTCTTC. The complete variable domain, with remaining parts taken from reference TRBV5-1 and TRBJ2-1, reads KAGVTQTPRYLIKTRGQQVTLSCSPISGHRSVSWYQQTPGQGLQFLFEYFSETQRNKGNFPGRFSGRQFSNSRSEMNVSTLELGDSALYLCASSLLAGNEQFFGPGTRLTVL.

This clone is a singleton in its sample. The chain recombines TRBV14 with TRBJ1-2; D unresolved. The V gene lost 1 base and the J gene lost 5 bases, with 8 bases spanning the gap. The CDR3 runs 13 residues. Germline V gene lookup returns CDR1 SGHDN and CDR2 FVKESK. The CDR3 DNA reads TGTGCCAGCAGCCAAGGGGGATTTTATGGCTACACCTTC. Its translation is CASSQGGFYGYTF. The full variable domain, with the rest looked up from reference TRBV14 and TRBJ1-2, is EAGVTQFPSHSVIEKGQTVTLRCDPISGHDNLYWYRRVMGKEIKFLLHFVKESKQDESGMPNNRFLAERTGGTYSTLKVQPAELEDSGVYFCASSQGGFYGYTFGSGTRLTVV.

This chain's CDR3 is CASSQGFGQGIYGYTF. CDR3 in DNA: TGCGCCAGCAGCCAAGGATTCGGACAGGGAATCTACGGCTACACCTTC. This chain links TRBV4-1 with TRBJ1-2; TRBD1 agrees at 8 bases. V shed 1 base, J shed 8 bases, and the junction held 12 bases outside the gene matches. Germline loops: CDR1 MGHRA, CDR2 YSYEKL. This CDR3 comprises 16 residues.